Listed below are T cell receptor beta chains from one sample, sequenced in a study of shared clonotypes between healthy human individuals. Sequencing was performed with immunoSEQ multiplex PCR; in TCRdb, only in-frame clones are kept and a portion is missing. The sample holds some 2,000,000 clones, around 95% seen once. Material: naive CD4+ T cells sorted from blood. The receptors here all came from a man aged 18-30 years in good health. CDR3s include the opening cysteine and the closing phenylalanine or tryptophan. The order of the fields is D gene, J gene, clone size, V gene, CDR3 protein, CDR3 DNA. D genes are given only for firm matches. The size field is filled for only some rows; it gives once, few, many or a size class.

d_gene: NA
j_gene: TRBJ1-2
abundance: NA
v_gene: TRBV18
CDR3aa: CASSPTLAGPNYGYTF
CDR3nt: TGTGCCAGCTCACCAACCCTGGCAGGGCCCAACTATGGCTACACCTTC

d_gene: NA
j_gene: TRBJ1-2
abundance: NA
v_gene: TRBV6-1
CDR3aa: CASSELSQEEF
CDR3nt: TGTGCCAGCAGTGAATTAAGCCAGGAAGAGTTC

d_gene: TRBD1
j_gene: TRBJ1-1
abundance: NA
v_gene: TRBV28
CDR3aa: CASLGGTGSTEAFF
CDR3nt: TGTGCCAGCCTCGGGGGGACAGGGAGCACTGAAGCTTTCTTT

d_gene: NA
j_gene: TRBJ2-7
abundance: NA
v_gene: TRBV7-9
CDR3aa: CASSFGGSSYEQYF
CDR3nt: TGTGCCAGCAGCTTCGGGGGCAGCTCCTACGAGCAGTACTTC

d_gene: TRBD1
j_gene: TRBJ2-3
abundance: NA
v_gene: TRBV5-6
CDR3aa: CASSLWTGGRADTQYF
CDR3nt: TGTGCCAGCAGCTTGTGGACAGGGGGCAGGGCAGATACGCAGTATTTT

d_gene: NA
j_gene: TRBJ2-2
abundance: NA
v_gene: TRBV7-3
CDR3aa: CASSSRGTRGTGELFF
CDR3nt: TGTGCCAGCAGCTCCCGTGGGACTCGGGGCACCGGGGAGCTGTTTTTT

d_gene: TRBD1
j_gene: TRBJ1-4
abundance: NA
v_gene: TRBV2
CDR3aa: CATSDRGIGEKLFF
CDR3nt: TGTGCCACCTCGGACAGGGGTATTGGCGAAAAACTGTTTTTT

d_gene: TRBD2
j_gene: TRBJ2-5
abundance: NA
v_gene: TRBV29-1
CDR3aa: CSASGAREETQYF
CDR3nt: TGCAGCGCGAGCGGGGCGCGGGAGGAGACCCAGTACTTC

d_gene: NA
j_gene: TRBJ1-4
abundance: NA
v_gene: TRBV10-2
CDR3aa: CASSDWGQGDEKLFF
CDR3nt: TGCGCCAGCAGTGATTGGGGTCAGGGTGACGAAAAACTGTTTTTT

d_gene: TRBD2
j_gene: TRBJ2-1
abundance: NA
v_gene: TRBV7-9
CDR3aa: CASSLGRGLAGAVNEQFF
CDR3nt: TGTGCCAGCAGCTTAGGACGGGGTCTAGCGGGAGCAGTCAATGAGCAGTTCTTC

d_gene: NA
j_gene: TRBJ1-2
abundance: NA
v_gene: TRBV5-1
CDR3aa: CASSFLTGSYGYTF
CDR3nt: TGCGCCAGCAGCTTCCTCACAGGGTCCTATGGCTACACCTTC

d_gene: NA
j_gene: TRBJ2-5
abundance: NA
v_gene: TRBV25-1
CDR3aa: CASSEFGPGKETQYF
CDR3nt: TGTGCCAGCAGTGAATTCGGGCCCGGGAAAGAGACCCAGTACTTC

d_gene: TRBD1
j_gene: TRBJ1-3
abundance: NA
v_gene: TRBV19
CDR3aa: CASSTTGLGNTIYF
CDR3nt: TGTGCCAGTAGTACGACAGGGCTCGGAAACACCATATATTTT

d_gene: NA
j_gene: TRBJ1-1
abundance: NA
v_gene: TRBV2
CDR3aa: CASRTPAGPITF
CDR3nt: TGTGCCAGCAGGACCCCGGCAGGGCCAATTACTTTT

d_gene: NA
j_gene: TRBJ1-6
abundance: NA
v_gene: TRBV2
CDR3aa: CASTVDSPLHF
CDR3nt: TGTGCCAGCACTGTGGATTCACCCCTCCACTTT

d_gene: NA
j_gene: TRBJ1-1
abundance: once
v_gene: TRBV7-9
CDR3aa: CASSLNSWENTEAFF
CDR3nt: TGTGCCAGCAGCTTAAATAGTTGGGAGAACACTGAAGCTTTCTTT

d_gene: NA
j_gene: TRBJ2-1
abundance: NA
v_gene: TRBV13
CDR3aa: CASSSQGLRFNEQFF
CDR3nt: TGTGCCAGCAGCTCACAGGGACTACGTTTCAATGAGCAGTTCTTC

d_gene: NA
j_gene: TRBJ1-5
abundance: NA
v_gene: TRBV19
CDR3aa: CASSIMAGEGPQHF
CDR3nt: TGTGCCAGTAGTATTATGGCAGGGGAGGGACCCCAGCATTTT

d_gene: TRBD1
j_gene: TRBJ1-5
abundance: NA
v_gene: TRBV19
CDR3aa: CASRAPGQGNQPQHF
CDR3nt: TGTGCCAGTAGAGCGCCGGGACAGGGCAATCAGCCCCAGCATTTT

d_gene: TRBD1
j_gene: TRBJ2-1
abundance: NA
v_gene: TRBV5-1
CDR3aa: CATRQGMGNEQFF
CDR3nt: TGCGCCACACGACAGGGGATGGGGAATGAGCAGTTCTTC

d_gene: TRBD1
j_gene: TRBJ1-2
abundance: NA
v_gene: TRBV29-1
CDR3aa: CSVEYRQGAKDGYTF
CDR3nt: TGCAGCGTTGAATACCGACAGGGGGCTAAGGATGGCTACACCTTC

d_gene: TRBD1
j_gene: TRBJ2-6
abundance: NA
v_gene: TRBV28
CDR3aa: CASSPSGTGDSGANVLTF
CDR3nt: TGTGCCAGCAGTCCATCCGGGACAGGTGACTCTGGGGCCAACGTCCTGACTTTC

d_gene: TRBD1
j_gene: TRBJ1-1
abundance: NA
v_gene: TRBV18
CDR3aa: CASSPGTGALLNTEAFF
CDR3nt: TGTGCCAGCTCACCGGGGACAGGGGCCCTCTTGAACACTGAAGCTTTCTTT

d_gene: TRBD2
j_gene: TRBJ2-2
abundance: NA
v_gene: TRBV5-1
CDR3aa: CASKRLAGTGELFF
CDR3nt: TGCGCCAGCAAGCGACTAGCGGGCACCGGGGAGCTGTTTTTT

d_gene: TRBD1
j_gene: TRBJ2-7
abundance: NA
v_gene: TRBV5-1
CDR3aa: CASSWGQGVTYEQYF
CDR3nt: TGCGCCAGCAGTTGGGGACAGGGCGTTACCTACGAGCAGTACTTC

d_gene: NA
j_gene: TRBJ1-1
abundance: NA
v_gene: TRBV13
CDR3aa: CASSLAGNTEAFF
CDR3nt: TGTGCCAGCAGCTTAGCCGGTAACACTGAAGCTTTCTTT

d_gene: NA
j_gene: TRBJ2-1
abundance: NA
v_gene: TRBV5-1
CDR3aa: CASSRTQTYNEQFF
CDR3nt: TGCGCCAGCAGCAGGACTCAGACCTACAATGAGCAGTTCTTC

d_gene: TRBD2
j_gene: TRBJ2-7
abundance: NA
v_gene: TRBV6-6
CDR3aa: CASSDPSGRTYEQYF
CDR3nt: TGTGCCAGCAGTGACCCTAGCGGGAGAACCTACGAGCAGTACTTC

d_gene: NA
j_gene: TRBJ1-6
abundance: NA
v_gene: TRBV30
CDR3aa: CAWSVLNSPLHF
CDR3nt: TGTGCCTGGAGTGTACTTAATTCACCCCTCCACTTT

d_gene: NA
j_gene: TRBJ1-2
abundance: NA
v_gene: TRBV29-1
CDR3aa: CSVEPRGSSGYTF
CDR3nt: TGCAGCGTTGAACCCAGGGGATCCAGTGGCTACACCTTC

d_gene: TRBD2
j_gene: TRBJ2-1
abundance: NA
v_gene: TRBV28
CDR3aa: CASGPSGTSFYNEQFF
CDR3nt: TGTGCCAGCGGACCCTCCGGGACTAGCTTCTACAATGAGCAGTTCTTC

d_gene: NA
j_gene: TRBJ2-2
abundance: few
v_gene: TRBV6-6
CDR3aa: CASLGPSLSGELFF
CDR3nt: TGTGCCAGCCTGGGACCGTCTTTGTCCGGGGAGCTGTTTTTT

d_gene: TRBD1
j_gene: TRBJ1-3
abundance: NA
v_gene: TRBV9
CDR3aa: CASSAEGAGASSGNTIYF
CDR3nt: TGTGCCAGCAGCGCCGAGGGGGCAGGGGCGAGCTCTGGAAACACCATATATTTT

d_gene: NA
j_gene: TRBJ2-2
abundance: once
v_gene: TRBV7-9
CDR3aa: CASSLGGGSTGELFF
CDR3nt: TGTGCCAGCAGCTTAGGTGGGGGGTCCACCGGGGAGCTGTTTTTT

d_gene: NA
j_gene: TRBJ1-1
abundance: NA
v_gene: TRBV6-5
CDR3aa: CASSYSIHTEAFF
CDR3nt: TGTGCCAGCAGTTACTCTATTCACACTGAAGCTTTCTTT

d_gene: NA
j_gene: TRBJ2-2
abundance: NA
v_gene: TRBV30
CDR3aa: CAWSVQGVPGELFF
CDR3nt: TGTGCCTGGAGTGTACAAGGGGTCCCCGGGGAGCTGTTTTTT

d_gene: NA
j_gene: TRBJ2-2
abundance: NA
v_gene: TRBV29-1
CDR3aa: CSGIDGTVNTGELFF
CDR3nt: TGCAGCGGGATAGACGGGACGGTGAACACCGGGGAGCTGTTTTTT

d_gene: TRBD1
j_gene: TRBJ2-5
abundance: NA
v_gene: TRBV15
CDR3aa: CATRQGARETQYF
CDR3nt: TGTGCCACCAGACAGGGGGCAAGGGAGACCCAGTACTTC

d_gene: TRBD1
j_gene: TRBJ2-7
abundance: NA
v_gene: TRBV19
CDR3aa: CASSRDRGSYEQYF
CDR3nt: TGTGCCAGCAGCCGGGACAGGGGATCCTACGAGCAGTACTTC

d_gene: TRBD1
j_gene: TRBJ2-2
abundance: NA
v_gene: TRBV18
CDR3aa: CASSPLARGYGMDTGELFF
CDR3nt: TGTGCCAGCTCACCACTTGCCAGGGGGTATGGTATGGACACCGGGGAGCTGTTTTTT

d_gene: NA
j_gene: TRBJ1-2
abundance: NA
v_gene: TRBV5-4
CDR3aa: CATGGGVYGYTF
CDR3nt: TGTGCCACCGGCGGGGGGGTATATGGCTACACCTTC

d_gene: NA
j_gene: TRBJ1-4
abundance: NA
v_gene: TRBV2
CDR3aa: CASSETPLNEKLFF
CDR3nt: TGTGCCAGCAGTGAAACACCCCTTAATGAAAAACTGTTTTTT

d_gene: NA
j_gene: TRBJ1-6
abundance: once
v_gene: TRBV18
CDR3aa: CASSQVSSSYNSPLHF
CDR3nt: TGTGCCAGCTCACAGGTCTCCAGCTCCTATAATTCACCCCTCCACTTT

d_gene: NA
j_gene: TRBJ1-5
abundance: NA
v_gene: TRBV27
CDR3aa: CATSLRGNQPQHF
CDR3nt: TGTGCCACCAGCCTTCGGGGCAATCAGCCCCAGCATTTT

d_gene: TRBD1
j_gene: TRBJ1-1
abundance: once
v_gene: TRBV6-1
CDR3aa: CASRGQVDTEAFF
CDR3nt: TGTGCCAGCAGGGGACAGGTCGACACTGAAGCTTTCTTT

d_gene: NA
j_gene: TRBJ1-6
abundance: NA
v_gene: TRBV10-3
CDR3aa: CAIRVDILDNSPLHF
CDR3nt: TGTGCCATCAGGGTCGACATCCTGGATAATTCACCCCTCCACTTT

d_gene: NA
j_gene: TRBJ2-6
abundance: NA
v_gene: TRBV5-1
CDR3aa: CASSPLGSGANVLTF
CDR3nt: TGCGCCAGCAGCCCACTGGGAAGTGGGGCCAACGTCCTGACTTTC

d_gene: TRBD2
j_gene: TRBJ2-7
abundance: NA
v_gene: TRBV5-4
CDR3aa: CASIKKASGGPPYEQYF
CDR3nt: TGTGCCAGCATCAAAAAGGCTAGCGGGGGGCCTCCCTACGAGCAGTACTTC

d_gene: TRBD2
j_gene: TRBJ2-2
abundance: NA
v_gene: TRBV6-6
CDR3aa: CASQGPAGGHTGELFF
CDR3nt: TGTGCCAGCCAAGGCCCCGCGGGAGGGCACACCGGGGAGCTGTTTTTT

d_gene: TRBD1
j_gene: TRBJ1-1
abundance: NA
v_gene: TRBV30
CDR3aa: CARDRVSTEAFF
CDR3nt: TGTGCCCGTGACAGGGTCTCCACTGAAGCTTTCTTT

d_gene: NA
j_gene: TRBJ2-7
abundance: NA
v_gene: TRBV5-4
CDR3aa: CASSLEGAAYEQYF
CDR3nt: TGTGCCAGCAGCTTGGAGGGCGCCGCCTACGAGCAGTACTTC

d_gene: NA
j_gene: TRBJ1-6
abundance: NA
v_gene: TRBV2
CDR3aa: CASSDRMMALHF
CDR3nt: TGTGCCAGCAGTGACAGGATGATGGCCCTCCACTTT

d_gene: NA
j_gene: TRBJ2-5
abundance: NA
v_gene: TRBV4-1
CDR3aa: CASSQDASRETQYF
CDR3nt: TGCGCCAGCAGCCAAGACGCCAGTCGCGAGACCCAGTACTTC

d_gene: NA
j_gene: TRBJ1-1
abundance: NA
v_gene: TRBV25-1
CDR3aa: CASSGLTEAFF
CDR3nt: TGTGCCAGCAGCGGATTAACTGAAGCTTTCTTT

d_gene: NA
j_gene: TRBJ2-3
abundance: once
v_gene: TRBV5-1
CDR3aa: CASSLGGVTDTQYF
CDR3nt: TGCGCCAGCAGCTTAGGAGGGGTCACAGATACGCAGTATTTT

d_gene: NA
j_gene: TRBJ1-4
abundance: once
v_gene: TRBV6-1
CDR3aa: CASRRAGNEKLFF
CDR3nt: TGTGCCAGCAGGAGGGCCGGTAATGAAAAACTGTTTTTT

d_gene: TRBD1
j_gene: TRBJ1-5
abundance: NA
v_gene: TRBV5-1
CDR3aa: CASRFRDRGLYSNQPQHF
CDR3nt: TGCGCCAGCAGATTCCGGGACAGGGGGCTTTATAGCAATCAGCCCCAGCATTTT

d_gene: TRBD1
j_gene: TRBJ2-7
abundance: once
v_gene: TRBV10-3
CDR3aa: CATTVRQGTPYEQYF
CDR3nt: TGTGCCACCACAGTCAGACAGGGGACACCCTACGAGCAGTACTTC

d_gene: TRBD1
j_gene: TRBJ1-6
abundance: NA
v_gene: TRBV6-6
CDR3aa: CASKTGTGFNSPLHF
CDR3nt: TGTGCCAGCAAGACTGGGACAGGGTTCAATTCACCCCTCCACTTT